This TCR beta chain comes out of a study of cytomegalovirus exposure and HLA in healthy donors. The wider study: Of approximately 400 genotyped donors, more than 70% clustered with self-reported Caucasian donors.

CDR1 and CDR2 from the germline V gene are SGHRS and YFSETQ. Trimming pared 3 bases from V and 0 bases from J, leaving 10 bases between. The CDR3 consists of 14 residues. On this clone: What it binds is not known.

60 Vbeta and 13 Jbeta primers were used in PCR. Produced via immunoSEQ multiplex PCR; TCRdb's table is partial and in-frame only. The sample includes about 150,000 clones, roughly 74% of them seen just once. Study findings and constraints: There were a few CMV-associated chains whose specificity for CMV antigens was confirmed in vitro.

The TCR comes from a man between 18 and 35 years old in good health and CMV-seropositive. The genes are TRBV5-1 and TRBJ2-7, with D possibly being TRBD1 (5 bases). Sequencing input: PBMCs. DNA of the CDR3: TGCGCCAGCAGCTCGGACACGAGCTCCTACGAGCAGTACTTC. Amino acids: CASSSDTSSYEQYF.